This entry concerns a single T cell receptor beta chain. The sample is drawn from a study of Ad26.COV2.S vaccination and SARS-CoV-2 variants. The treatment denotes: some 20 received Ad26.COV2.S at low or high dose, single or two shots; roughly five received placebo; per-sample allocation not given. Each sample was drawn 63 days after the first injection (of vaccine or placebo). Per the germline V gene, CDR1 is LNHNV and CDR2 is YYDKDF (reference sequence). V shed 3 bases, J shed 4 bases, and the junction held 11 bases outside the gene matches. CDR3 size: 17 residues. The method was immunoSEQ multiplex PCR; TCRdb's version includes in-frame clones alone and lacks a portion of them. This sample has some 250,000 clones, with 88% found just once.

V gene TRBV15 combines with J gene TRBJ2-1; 8 bases are shared with TRBD1. This TCR was sampled from a person between 18 and 59 years old who received the Ad26.COV2.S COVID-19 vaccine or a placebo. The specimen comprised peripheral blood, sampled in a trial of Ad26.COV2.S vaccine versus placebo. The CDR3 reads CATSSRGRQGRYNEQFF. The CDR3 DNA reads as TGTGCCACCAGCAGCAGGGGGCGTCAGGGGCGGTACAATGAGCAGTTCTTC.